The table lists the clone carrying this TCR beta chain with many counts. The junction differs from germline at one of its ends, possibly a read error. The data are from a study of T cells after yellow fever vaccination. This CDR3 region has 15 residues. Germline V gene sequence: CDR1 SGHRS, CDR2 YFSETQ. Template-switching 5'RACE yielded the TCR cDNA; a universal primer site and UMIs were added in the process. TCRdb fed the 5' RACE reads into MiXCR, producing one record per CDR3 protein. The repertoire holds approximately 580,000 distinct CDR3 sequences, with about a sixth as singletons. This TCR derives from a man younger than 35 who received the YFV17D yellow fever vaccine. V and J are TRBV5-1 and TRBJ2-3, with 7 bases aligning to TRBD2. The source was PBMCs, collected about 5 days after the first yellow fever vaccination. The CDR3 coding sequence is TGTGCCAGCAGCTTAGGTCTAGCGGGCACAGATACGCAGTATTTT. The encoded protein is CASSLGLAGTDTQYF. The full variable domain, rest sourced from reference TRBV5-1 and TRBJ2-3, is KAGVTQTPRYLIKTRGQQVTLSCSPISGHRSVSWYQQTPGQGLQFLFEYFSETQRNKGNFPGRFSGRQFSNSRSEMNVSTLELGDSALYLCASSLGLAGTDTQYFGPGTRLTVL.